The clone carrying this T cell receptor beta chain was counted between two and nine times. This record belongs to a study of blood T cell repertoires in COVID-19. Turning to the study itself: T cells, B-cell-depleted T cells, or PBMCs provided the cDNA or gDNA that served as material.

Generated by immunoSEQ multiplex PCR, the TCRdb table keeps only in-frame clones and is missing some. In the table there are about 210,000 clones, 84% of which are singletons. The CDR3 length is 14 residues. Germline assignment: CDR1 SGHDT and CDR2 YYEEEE. The junction had 9 bases not matched to a gene; V was cut back by 3 bases and J by 10 bases. The TCR sequence derives from a man aged 45-65 years with active or convalescent COVID-19. The sequencing sample was made of peripheral blood. The chain recombines TRBV5-6 with TRBJ2-5; 10 bases agree with TRBD1. The CDR3 region is CASSWPGQGKIQYF. The CDR3 DNA reads TGTGCCAGCAGCTGGCCGGGACAGGGGAAGATCCAGTACTTC. The entire variable domain, with the rest obtained from reference TRBV5-6 and TRBJ2-5, is as follows: DAGVTQSPTHLIKTRGQQVTLRCSPKSGHDTVSWYQQALGQGPQFIFQYYEEEERQRGNFPDRFSGHQFPNYSSELNVNALLLGDSALYLCASSWPGQGKIQYFGPGTRLLVL.